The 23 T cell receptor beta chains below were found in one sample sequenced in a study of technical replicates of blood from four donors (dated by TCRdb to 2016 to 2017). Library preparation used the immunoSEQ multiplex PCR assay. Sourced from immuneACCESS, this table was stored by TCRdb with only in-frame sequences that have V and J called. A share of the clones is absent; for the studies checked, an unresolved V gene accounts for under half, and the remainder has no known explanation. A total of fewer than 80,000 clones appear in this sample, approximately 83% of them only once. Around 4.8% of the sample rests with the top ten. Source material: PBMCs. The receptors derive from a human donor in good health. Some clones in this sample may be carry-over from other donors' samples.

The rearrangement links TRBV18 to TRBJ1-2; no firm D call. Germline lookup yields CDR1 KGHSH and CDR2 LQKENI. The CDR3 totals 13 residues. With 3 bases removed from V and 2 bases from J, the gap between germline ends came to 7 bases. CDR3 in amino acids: CASSPGENYGYTF. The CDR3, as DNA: TGTGCCAGCTCACCTGGGGAGAACTATGGCTACACCTTC.

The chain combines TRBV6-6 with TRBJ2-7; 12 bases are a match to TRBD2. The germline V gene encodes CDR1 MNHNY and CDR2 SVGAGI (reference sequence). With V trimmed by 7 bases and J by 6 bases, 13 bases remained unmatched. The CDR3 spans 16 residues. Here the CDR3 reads CASKVASGGGYSEQYF. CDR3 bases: TGTGCCAGCAAGGTGGCTAGCGGGGGGGGTTACTCCGAGCAGTACTTC.

This CDR3 reads CASSLETDPRGQYF. CDR3 sequence (DNA): TGTGCCAGCAGCTTAGAAACAGACCCCCGTGGGCAGTACTTC. The chain uses TRBV11-2 and TRBJ2-7; no firm D call. CDR1 and CDR2 (germline): SGHAT, FQNNGV. The V end lost 0 bases, the J end lost 9 bases, and 15 bases lay between the germline ends. The CDR3 runs to 14 residues.

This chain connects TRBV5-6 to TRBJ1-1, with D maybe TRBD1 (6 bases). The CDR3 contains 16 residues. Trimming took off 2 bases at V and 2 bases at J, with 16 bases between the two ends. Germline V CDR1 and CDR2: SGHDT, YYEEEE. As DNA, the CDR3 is TGTGCCAGCAGCTTTCAGGGGAGTCTCTTTAACACTGAAGCTTTCTTT. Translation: CASSFQGSLFNTEAFF.

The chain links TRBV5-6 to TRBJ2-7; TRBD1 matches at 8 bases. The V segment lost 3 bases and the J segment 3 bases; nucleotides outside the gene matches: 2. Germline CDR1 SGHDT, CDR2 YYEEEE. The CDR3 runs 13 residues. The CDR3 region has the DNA TGTGCCAGCAGCTCTGACAGGGGCTACGAGCAGTACTTC. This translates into CASSSDRGYEQYF.

The CDR3 region has the DNA TGTGCCAGCAGCTTAGGCAGCGGGGAAGCCTCAACAAATACGCAGTATTTT. The encoded protein is CASSLGSGEASTNTQYF. The V and J genes are TRBV7-2 and TRBJ2-3; 7 nucleotides agree with TRBD2. J gave up 7 bases and V 1 base, and 14 bases lay outside the gene matches. The germline V gene has CDR1 SGHTA and CDR2 FQGNSA. There are 17 residues in the CDR3.

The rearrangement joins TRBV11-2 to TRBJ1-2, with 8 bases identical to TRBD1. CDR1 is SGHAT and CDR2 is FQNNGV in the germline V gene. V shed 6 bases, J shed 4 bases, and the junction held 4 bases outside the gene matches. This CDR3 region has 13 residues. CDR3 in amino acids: CASRSTGGYGYTF. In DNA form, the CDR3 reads TGTGCCAGCAGAAGCACAGGGGGCTATGGCTACACCTTC. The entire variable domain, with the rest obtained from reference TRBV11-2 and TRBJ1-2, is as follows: EAGVAQSPRYKIIEKRQSVAFWCNPISGHATLYWYQQILGQGPKLLIQFQNNGVVDDSQLPKDRFSAERLKGVDSTLKIQPAKLEDSAVYLCASRSTGGYGYTFGSGTRLTVV.

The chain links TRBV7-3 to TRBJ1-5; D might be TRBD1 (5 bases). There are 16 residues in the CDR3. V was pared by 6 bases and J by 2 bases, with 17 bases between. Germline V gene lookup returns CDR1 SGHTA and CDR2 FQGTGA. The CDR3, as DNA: TGTGCCAGCAGTTTCCGTGGGTGGGGCTGCAATCAGCCCCAGCATTTT. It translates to CASSFRGWGCNQPQHF.

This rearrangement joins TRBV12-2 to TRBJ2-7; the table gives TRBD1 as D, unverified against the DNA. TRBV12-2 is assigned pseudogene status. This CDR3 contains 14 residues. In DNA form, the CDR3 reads TGTGCAAGTCGCGCGGAAGTGGGGCCCAGGGAGCAGTACTTC. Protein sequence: CASRAEVGPREQYF.

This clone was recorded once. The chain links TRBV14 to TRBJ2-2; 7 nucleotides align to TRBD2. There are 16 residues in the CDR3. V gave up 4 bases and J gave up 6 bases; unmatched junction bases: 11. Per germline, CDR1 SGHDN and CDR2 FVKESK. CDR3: CASSPYRGEVSGELFF. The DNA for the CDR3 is TGTGCCAGCAGCCCCTACCGGGGGGAAGTATCCGGGGAGCTGTTTTTT.

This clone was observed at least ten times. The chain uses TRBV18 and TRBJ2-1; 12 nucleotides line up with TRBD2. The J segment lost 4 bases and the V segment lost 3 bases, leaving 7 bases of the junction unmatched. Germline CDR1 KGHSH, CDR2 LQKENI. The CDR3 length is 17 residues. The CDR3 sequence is CASSPKGLAGSYNEQFF. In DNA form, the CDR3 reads TGTGCCAGCTCACCCAAGGGACTAGCGGGTTCGTACAATGAGCAGTTCTTC.

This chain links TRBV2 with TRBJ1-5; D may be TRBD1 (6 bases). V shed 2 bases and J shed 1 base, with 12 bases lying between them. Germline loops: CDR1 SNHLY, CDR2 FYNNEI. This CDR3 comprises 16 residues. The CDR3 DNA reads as TGTGCCAGCAGTGAACTCACAGGGCGAAGCAATCAGCCCCAGCATTTT. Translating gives CASSELTGRSNQPQHF. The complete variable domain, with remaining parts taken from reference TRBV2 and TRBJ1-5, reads EPEVTQTPSHQVTQMGQEVILRCVPISNHLYFYWYRQILGQKVEFLVSFYNNEISEKSEIFDDQFSVERPDGSNFTLKIRSTKLEDSAMYFCASSELTGRSNQPQHFGDGTRLSIL.

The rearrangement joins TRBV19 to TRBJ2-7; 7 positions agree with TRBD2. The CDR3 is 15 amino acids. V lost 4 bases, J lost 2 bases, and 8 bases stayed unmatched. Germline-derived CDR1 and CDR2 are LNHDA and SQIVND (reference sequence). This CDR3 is CASSTAAGRTYEQYF. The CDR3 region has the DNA TGTGCCAGTAGTACCGCAGCGGGACGAACCTACGAGCAGTACTTC.

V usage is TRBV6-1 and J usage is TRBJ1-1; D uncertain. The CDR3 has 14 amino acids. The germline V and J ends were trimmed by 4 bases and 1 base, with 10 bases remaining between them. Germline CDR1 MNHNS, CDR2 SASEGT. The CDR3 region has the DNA TGTGCCAGCAGTGCAGTACCGCAGAACACTGAAGCTTTCTTT. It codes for CASSAVPQNTEAFF.

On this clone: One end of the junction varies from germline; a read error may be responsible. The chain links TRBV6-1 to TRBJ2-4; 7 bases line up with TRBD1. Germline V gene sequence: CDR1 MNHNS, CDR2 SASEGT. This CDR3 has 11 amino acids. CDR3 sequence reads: CASSLRTGPHF. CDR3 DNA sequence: TGTGCCAGCAGTCTAAGGACAGGCCCGCACTTC.

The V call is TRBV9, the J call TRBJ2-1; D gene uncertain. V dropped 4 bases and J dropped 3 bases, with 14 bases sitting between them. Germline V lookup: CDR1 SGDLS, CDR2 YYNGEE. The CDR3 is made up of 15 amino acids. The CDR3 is CASSPQPHNYNEQFF. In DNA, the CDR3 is TGTGCCAGCAGCCCACAGCCTCATAACTACAATGAGCAGTTCTTC.

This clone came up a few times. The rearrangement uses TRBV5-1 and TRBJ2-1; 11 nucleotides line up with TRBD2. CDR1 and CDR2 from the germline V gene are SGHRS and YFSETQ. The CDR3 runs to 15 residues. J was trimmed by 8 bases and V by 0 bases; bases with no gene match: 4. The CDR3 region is CASSLGLAGIDEQFF. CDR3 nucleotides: TGCGCCAGCAGCTTGGGACTAGCGGGAATCGATGAGCAGTTCTTC. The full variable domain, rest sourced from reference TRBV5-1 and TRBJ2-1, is KAGVTQTPRYLIKTRGQQVTLSCSPISGHRSVSWYQQTPGQGLQFLFEYFSETQRNKGNFPGRFSGRQFSNSRSEMNVSTLELGDSALYLCASSLGLAGIDEQFFGPGTRLTVL.

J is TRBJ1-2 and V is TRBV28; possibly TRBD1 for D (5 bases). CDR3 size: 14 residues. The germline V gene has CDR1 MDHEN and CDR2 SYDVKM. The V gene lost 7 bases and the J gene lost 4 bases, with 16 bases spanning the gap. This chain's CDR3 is CASKNGGGGYGYTF. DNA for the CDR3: TGTGCCAGCAAGAACGGTGGGGGGGGCTATGGCTACACCTTC.

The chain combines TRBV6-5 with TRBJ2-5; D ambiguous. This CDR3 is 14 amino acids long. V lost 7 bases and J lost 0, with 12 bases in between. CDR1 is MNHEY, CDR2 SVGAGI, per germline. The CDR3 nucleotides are TGTGCCAGCACCATCGCCGGAGACCAAGAGACCCAGTACTTC. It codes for CASTIAGDQETQYF.

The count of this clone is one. In DNA, the CDR3 is TGTGCCAGCAGTTTATATGTCCCCGCGGGAGGTTTAGGTGGTGAGCAGTTCTTC. It translates to CASSLYVPAGGLGGEQFF. This chain joins TRBV27 and TRBJ2-1, with TRBD2 identical over 8 bases. The V gene's germline CDR1 is MNHEY and CDR2 SMNVEV (reference sequence). V was clipped by 1 base and J by 9 bases; unmatched bases: 17. This CDR3 has 18 amino acids.

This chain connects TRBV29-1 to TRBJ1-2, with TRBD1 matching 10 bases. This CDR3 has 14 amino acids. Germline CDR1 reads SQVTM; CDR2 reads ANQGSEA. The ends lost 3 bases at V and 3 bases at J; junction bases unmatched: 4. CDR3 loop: CSVDTGTGDYGYTF. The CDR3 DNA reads TGCAGCGTTGATACCGGGACAGGGGACTATGGCTACACCTTC.

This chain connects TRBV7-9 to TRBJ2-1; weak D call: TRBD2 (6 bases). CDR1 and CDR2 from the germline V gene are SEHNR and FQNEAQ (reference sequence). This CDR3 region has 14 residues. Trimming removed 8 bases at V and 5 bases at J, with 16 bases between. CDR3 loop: CASLLAGTHNEQFF. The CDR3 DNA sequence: TGTGCCAGCCTACTGGCGGGGACTCACAATGAGCAGTTCTTC.

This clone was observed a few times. The CDR3 reads CASRTDTYGYTF. For the CDR3, the DNA is TGTGCCAGTAGGACAGACACCTATGGCTACACCTTC. J is TRBJ1-2 and V is TRBV19; D may be TRBD1 (5 bases). CDR3 length: 12 residues. Trimming shortened V by 6 bases and J by 4 bases, and 9 bases separated the two germline ends. In germline, CDR1 is LNHDA, CDR2 SQIVND (reference sequence). The entire variable domain, with the rest obtained from reference TRBV19 and TRBJ1-2, is as follows: DGGITQSPKYLFRKEGQNVTLSCEQNLNHDAMYWYRQDPGQGLRLIYYSQIVNDFQKGDIAEGYSVSREKKESFPLTVTSAQKNPTAFYLCASRTDTYGYTFGSGTRLTVV.